This record covers a single T cell receptor (beta chain). The data were obtained in a study of blood T cell repertoires in COVID-19. Overall study: Researchers got acute and convalescent COVID-19 samples from the United States, Italy and Spain. T cells, B-cell-depleted T cells, or PBMCs provided the cDNA or gDNA that served as material.

Trimming pared 11 bases from V and 5 bases from J, leaving 13 bases between. Looked up from germline, CDR1 is MDHEN and CDR2 is SYDVKM. This CDR3 region has 11 residues. Libraries were prepared by immunoSEQ multiplex PCR; TCRdb keeps only in-frame clonotypes and omits some of them. The sample shows 310,000 or so clones, about nine tenths of them seen only once. The sequenced sample was peripheral blood. This chain joins TRBV28 and TRBJ2-7, with D possibly matching TRBD1 (6 bases). The receptor's source is a woman aged 45-65 years who had recovered from COVID-19. The DNA of the CDR3 is TGTGCCGCGAGACAGGTACACGAGCAGTACTTC. It specifies CAARQVHEQYF.